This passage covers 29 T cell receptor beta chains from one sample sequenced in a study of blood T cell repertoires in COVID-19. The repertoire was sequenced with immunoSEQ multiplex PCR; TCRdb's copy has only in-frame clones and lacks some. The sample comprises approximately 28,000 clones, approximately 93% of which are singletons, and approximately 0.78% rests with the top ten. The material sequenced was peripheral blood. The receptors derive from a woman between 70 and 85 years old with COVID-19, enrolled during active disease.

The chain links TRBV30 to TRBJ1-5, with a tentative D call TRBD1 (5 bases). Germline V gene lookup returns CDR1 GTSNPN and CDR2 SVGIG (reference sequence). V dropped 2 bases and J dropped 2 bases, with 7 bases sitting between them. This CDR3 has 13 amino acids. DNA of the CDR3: TGTGCCTGGAGTAAGGGGCGCAATCAGCCCCAGCATTTT. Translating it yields CAWSKGRNQPQHF.

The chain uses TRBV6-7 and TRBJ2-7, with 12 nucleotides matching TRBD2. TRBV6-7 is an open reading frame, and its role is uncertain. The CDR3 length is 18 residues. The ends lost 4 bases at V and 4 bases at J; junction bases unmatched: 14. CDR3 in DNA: TGTGCCAGCAGTTTCCCCCTCATCTCTAGCGGGAGGGCGTACGAGCAGTACTTC. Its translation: CASSFPLISSGRAYEQYF.

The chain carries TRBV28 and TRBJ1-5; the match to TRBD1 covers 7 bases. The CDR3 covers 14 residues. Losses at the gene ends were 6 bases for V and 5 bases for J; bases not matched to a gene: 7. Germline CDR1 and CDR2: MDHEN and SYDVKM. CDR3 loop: CASSWTGGYQPQHF. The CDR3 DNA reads TGTGCCAGCAGCTGGACAGGTGGGTATCAGCCCCAGCATTTT.

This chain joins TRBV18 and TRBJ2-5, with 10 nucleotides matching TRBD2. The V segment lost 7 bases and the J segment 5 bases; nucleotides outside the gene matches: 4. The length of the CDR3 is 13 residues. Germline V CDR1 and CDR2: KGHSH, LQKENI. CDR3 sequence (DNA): TGTGCCAGCTTACCGGGACTAGCGGAGACCCAGTACTTC. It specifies CASLPGLAETQYF.

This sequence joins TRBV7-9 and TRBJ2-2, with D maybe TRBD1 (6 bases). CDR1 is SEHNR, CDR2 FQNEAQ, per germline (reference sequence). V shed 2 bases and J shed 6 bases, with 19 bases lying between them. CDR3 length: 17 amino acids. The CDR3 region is CASSLSLAHRESGELFF. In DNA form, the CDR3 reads TGTGCCAGCAGCTTATCCTTGGCCCACAGGGAGTCCGGGGAGCTGTTTTTT.

CDR3 bases: TGTGCCAGTAGTACCCTGGCCGGGACAGGGGGCGCGGGATACGAGCAGTACTTC. Amino acid sequence: CASSTLAGTGGAGYEQYF. The chain recombines TRBV19 with TRBJ2-7; TRBD1 matches at 12 bases. The junction had 14 bases not matched to a gene; V was cut back by 4 bases and J by 4 bases. CDR1 is LNHDA, CDR2 SQIVND, per germline (reference sequence). The CDR3 loop spans 18 amino acids. Full variable domain (outside the CDR3, taken from reference TRBV19 and TRBJ2-7): DGGITQSPKYLFRKEGQNVTLSCEQNLNHDAMYWYRQDPGQGLRLIYYSQIVNDFQKGDIAEGYSVSREKKESFPLTVTSAQKNPTAFYLCASSTLAGTGGAGYEQYFGPGTRLTVT.

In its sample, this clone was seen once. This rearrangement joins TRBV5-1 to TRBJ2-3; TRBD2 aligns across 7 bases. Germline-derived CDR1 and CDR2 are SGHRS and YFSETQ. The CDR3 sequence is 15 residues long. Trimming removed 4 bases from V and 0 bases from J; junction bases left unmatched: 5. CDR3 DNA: TGCGCCAGCAGCGTAGTTAGCGGGAGCACAGATACGCAGTATTTT. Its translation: CASSVVSGSTDTQYF.

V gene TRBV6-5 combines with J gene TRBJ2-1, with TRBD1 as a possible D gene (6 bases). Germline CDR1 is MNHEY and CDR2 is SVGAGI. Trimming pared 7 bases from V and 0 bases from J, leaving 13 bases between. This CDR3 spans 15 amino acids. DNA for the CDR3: TGTGCCAGCACATCGGGACAAAACTCCTACAATGAGCAGTTCTTC. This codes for CASTSGQNSYNEQFF.

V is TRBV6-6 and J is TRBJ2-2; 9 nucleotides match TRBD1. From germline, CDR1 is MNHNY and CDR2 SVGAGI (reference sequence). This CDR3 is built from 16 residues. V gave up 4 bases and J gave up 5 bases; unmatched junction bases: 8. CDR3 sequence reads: CASSFTGTGLTGELFF. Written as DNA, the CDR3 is TGTGCCAGCAGTTTTACCGGGACAGGGTTAACCGGGGAGCTGTTTTTT.

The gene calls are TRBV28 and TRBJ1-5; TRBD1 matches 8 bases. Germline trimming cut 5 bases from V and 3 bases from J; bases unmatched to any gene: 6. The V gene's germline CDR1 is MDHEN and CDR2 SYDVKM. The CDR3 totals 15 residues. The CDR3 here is CASSRKTGVNQPQHF. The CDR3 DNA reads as TGTGCCAGCAGTCGTAAGACAGGGGTCAATCAGCCCCAGCATTTT.

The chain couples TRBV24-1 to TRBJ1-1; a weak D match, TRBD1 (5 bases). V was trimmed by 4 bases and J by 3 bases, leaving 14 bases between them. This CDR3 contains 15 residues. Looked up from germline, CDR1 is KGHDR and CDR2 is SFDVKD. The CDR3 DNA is TGTGCCACCAGTGAGTCGGGACTCCAGGACACTGAAGCTTTCTTT. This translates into CATSESGLQDTEAFF.

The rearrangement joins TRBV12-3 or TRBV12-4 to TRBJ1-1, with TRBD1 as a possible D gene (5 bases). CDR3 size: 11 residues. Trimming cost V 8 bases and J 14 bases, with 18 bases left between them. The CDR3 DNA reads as TGTGCCAGCGCCATGGGGGGACGAACGTTCTTT. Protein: CASAMGGRTFF.

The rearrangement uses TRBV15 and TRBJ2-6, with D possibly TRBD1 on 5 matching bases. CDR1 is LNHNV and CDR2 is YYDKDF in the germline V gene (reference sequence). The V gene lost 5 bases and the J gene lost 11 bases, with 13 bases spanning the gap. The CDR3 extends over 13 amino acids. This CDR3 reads CATSLQVEDVLTF. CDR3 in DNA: TGTGCCACCAGCTTACAGGTAGAGGACGTCCTGACTTTC.

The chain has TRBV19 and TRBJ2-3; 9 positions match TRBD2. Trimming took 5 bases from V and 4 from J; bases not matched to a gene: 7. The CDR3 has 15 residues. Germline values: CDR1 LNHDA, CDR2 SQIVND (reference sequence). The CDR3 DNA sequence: TGTGCCAGTAGTGTGACTAGCGGAGAGGCAGATACGCAGTATTTT. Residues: CASSVTSGEADTQYF. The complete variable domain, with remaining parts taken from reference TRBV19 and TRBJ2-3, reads DGGITQSPKYLFRKEGQNVTLSCEQNLNHDAMYWYRQDPGQGLRLIYYSQIVNDFQKGDIAEGYSVSREKKESFPLTVTSAQKNPTAFYLCASSVTSGEADTQYFGPGTRLTVL.

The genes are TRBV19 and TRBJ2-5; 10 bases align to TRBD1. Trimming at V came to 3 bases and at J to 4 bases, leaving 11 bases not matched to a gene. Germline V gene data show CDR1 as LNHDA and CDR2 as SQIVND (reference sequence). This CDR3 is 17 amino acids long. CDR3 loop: CASSIRGTGARGETQYF. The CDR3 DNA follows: TGTGCCAGTAGTATCCGCGGGACAGGGGCCCGGGGAGAGACCCAGTACTTC.

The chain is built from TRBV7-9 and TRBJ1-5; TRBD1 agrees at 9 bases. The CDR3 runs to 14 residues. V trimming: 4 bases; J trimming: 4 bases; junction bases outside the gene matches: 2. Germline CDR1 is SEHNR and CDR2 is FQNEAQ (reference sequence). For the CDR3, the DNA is TGTGCCAGCAGCTGGGACAGGGAAAATCAGCCCCAGCATTTT. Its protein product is CASSWDRENQPQHF.

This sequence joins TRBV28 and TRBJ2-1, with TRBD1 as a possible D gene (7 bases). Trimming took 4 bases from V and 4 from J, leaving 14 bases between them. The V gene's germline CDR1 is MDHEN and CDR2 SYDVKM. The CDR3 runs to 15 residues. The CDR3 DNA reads TGTGCCAGCAGTTACACCAGGGGGGTATACAATGAGCAGTTCTTC. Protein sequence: CASSYTRGVYNEQFF.

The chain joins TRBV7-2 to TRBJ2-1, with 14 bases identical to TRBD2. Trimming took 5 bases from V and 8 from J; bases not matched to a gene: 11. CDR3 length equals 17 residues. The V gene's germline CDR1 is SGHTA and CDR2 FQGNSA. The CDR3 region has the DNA TGTGCCAGCAGCGGCGGGACTAGCGGGAGCTTGAGAGATGAGCAGTTCTTC. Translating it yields CASSGGTSGSLRDEQFF.

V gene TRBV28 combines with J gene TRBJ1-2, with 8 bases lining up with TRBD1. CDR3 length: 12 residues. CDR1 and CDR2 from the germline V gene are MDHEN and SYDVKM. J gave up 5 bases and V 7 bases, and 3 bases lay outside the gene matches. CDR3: CASNRQGYGYTF. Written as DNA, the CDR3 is TGTGCCAGCAACCGACAGGGGTATGGCTACACCTTC.

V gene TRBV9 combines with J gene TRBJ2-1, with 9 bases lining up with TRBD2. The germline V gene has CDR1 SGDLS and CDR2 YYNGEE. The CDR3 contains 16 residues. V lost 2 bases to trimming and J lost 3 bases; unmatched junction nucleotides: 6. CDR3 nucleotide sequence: TGTGCCAGCAGCGTTATAGGGACTAGCTACTACAATGAGCAGTTCTTC. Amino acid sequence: CASSVIGTSYYNEQFF.

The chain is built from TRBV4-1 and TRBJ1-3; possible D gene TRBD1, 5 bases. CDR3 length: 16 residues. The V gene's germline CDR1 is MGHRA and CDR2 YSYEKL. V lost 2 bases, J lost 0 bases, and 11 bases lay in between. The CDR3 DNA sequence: TGCGCCAGCAGCCAACCCAGGGCAGACTCTGGAAACACCATATATTTT. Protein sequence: CASSQPRADSGNTIYF.

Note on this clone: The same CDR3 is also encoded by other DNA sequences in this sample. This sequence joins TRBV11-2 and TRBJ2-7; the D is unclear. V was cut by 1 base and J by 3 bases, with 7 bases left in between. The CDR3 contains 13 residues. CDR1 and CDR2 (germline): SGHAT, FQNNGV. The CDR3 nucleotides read TGTGCCAGCAGCTTAGGCACCAGCTACGAGCAGTACTTC. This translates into CASSLGTSYEQYF. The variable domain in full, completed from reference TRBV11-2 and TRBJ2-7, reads EAGVAQSPRYKIIEKRQSVAFWCNPISGHATLYWYQQILGQGPKLLIQFQNNGVVDDSQLPKDRFSAERLKGVDSTLKIQPAKLEDSAVYLCASSLGTSYEQYFGPGTRLTVT.

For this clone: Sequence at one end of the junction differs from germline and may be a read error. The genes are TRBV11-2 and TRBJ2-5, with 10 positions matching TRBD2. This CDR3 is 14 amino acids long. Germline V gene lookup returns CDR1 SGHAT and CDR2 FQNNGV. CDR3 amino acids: CASSPTSGPEAQYF. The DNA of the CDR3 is TGTGCCAGCAGCCCGACTAGCGGGCCAGAGGCCCAGTACTTC.

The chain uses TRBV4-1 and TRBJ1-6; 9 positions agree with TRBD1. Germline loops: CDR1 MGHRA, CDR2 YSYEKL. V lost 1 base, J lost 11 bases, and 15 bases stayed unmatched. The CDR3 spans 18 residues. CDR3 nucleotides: TGCGCCAGCAGCCAAGTTAGAGCCGGGACAGGGACTTCACCACCCCTCCACTTT. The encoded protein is CASSQVRAGTGTSPPLHF.

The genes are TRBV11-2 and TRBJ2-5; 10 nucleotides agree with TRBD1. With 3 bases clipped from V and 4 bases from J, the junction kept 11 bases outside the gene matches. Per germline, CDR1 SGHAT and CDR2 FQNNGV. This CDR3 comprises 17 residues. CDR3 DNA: TGTGCCAGCAGCTTCCCCCCCCGACAGGGGGCCTCAGAGACCCAGTACTTC. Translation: CASSFPPRQGASETQYF. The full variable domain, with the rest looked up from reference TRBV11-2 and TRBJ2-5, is EAGVAQSPRYKIIEKRQSVAFWCNPISGHATLYWYQQILGQGPKLLIQFQNNGVVDDSQLPKDRFSAERLKGVDSTLKIQPAKLEDSAVYLCASSFPPRQGASETQYFGPGTRLLVL.

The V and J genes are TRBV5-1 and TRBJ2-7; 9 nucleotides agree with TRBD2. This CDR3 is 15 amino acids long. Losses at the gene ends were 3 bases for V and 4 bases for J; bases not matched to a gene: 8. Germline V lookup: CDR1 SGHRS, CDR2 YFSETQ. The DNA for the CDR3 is TGCGCCAGCAGCTACGAGGGACTAGCCGGATACGAGCAGTACTTC. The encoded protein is CASSYEGLAGYEQYF. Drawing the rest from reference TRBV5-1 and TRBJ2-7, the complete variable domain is KAGVTQTPRYLIKTRGQQVTLSCSPISGHRSVSWYQQTPGQGLQFLFEYFSETQRNKGNFPGRFSGRQFSNSRSEMNVSTLELGDSALYLCASSYEGLAGYEQYFGPGTRLTVT.

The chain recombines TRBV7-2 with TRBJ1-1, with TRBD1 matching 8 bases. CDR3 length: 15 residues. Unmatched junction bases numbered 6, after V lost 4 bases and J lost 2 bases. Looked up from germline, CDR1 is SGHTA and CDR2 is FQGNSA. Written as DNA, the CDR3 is TGTGCCAGCAGCTCGGACAGGGTTGTTAACACTGAAGCTTTCTTT. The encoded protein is CASSSDRVVNTEAFF.

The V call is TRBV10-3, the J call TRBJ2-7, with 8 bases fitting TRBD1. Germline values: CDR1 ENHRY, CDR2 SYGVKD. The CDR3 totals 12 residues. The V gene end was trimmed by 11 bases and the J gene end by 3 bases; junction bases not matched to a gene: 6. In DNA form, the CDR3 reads TGTGCCGTCAAAGGACAGGGCTACGAGCAGTACTTC. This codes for CAVKGQGYEQYF.

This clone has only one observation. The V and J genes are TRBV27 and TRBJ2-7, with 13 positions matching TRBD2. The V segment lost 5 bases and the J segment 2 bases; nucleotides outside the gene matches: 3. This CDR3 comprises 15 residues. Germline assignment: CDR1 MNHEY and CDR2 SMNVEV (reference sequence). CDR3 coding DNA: TGTGCCAGCAGTGGAGGGACTAGCGGGGCCTACGAGCAGTACTTC. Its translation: CASSGGTSGAYEQYF.